This entry is about one T cell receptor beta chain. The ends lost 0 bases at V and 2 bases at J; junction bases unmatched: 3. The CDR3 has 15 amino acids. Germline lookup yields CDR1 SGHVS and CDR2 FNYEAQ. The entry originates in a study of blood T cell repertoires in COVID-19. Assay: immunoSEQ multiplex PCR; the TCRdb copy retains only in-frame clones and omits some. The data hold 250,000 to 300,000 clones, with roughly 80% observed a single time. This chain links TRBV7-6 with TRBJ2-7; 8 bases map to TRBD1. The specimen was PBMCs or T cells enriched from blood (not recorded which). The clonotype was recovered from a man aged 50 to 60 who had recovered from COVID-19. In DNA, the CDR3 is TGTGCCAGCAGCTTAGCCCAGGGACAGGCCTACGAGCAGTACTTC. Its protein product is CASSLAQGQAYEQYF.